One sample yielded the 11 T cell receptor beta chains listed below, sequenced in a study of CD8 T cells in Susac syndrome (dated by TCRdb to the late 2010s). Library preparation employed the immunoSEQ multiplex PCR assay. RNA was extracted using the RNeasy kit, and roughly 0.5 to 1 ug of the RNA was reverse transcribed with random hexamers. The public reads were run again by TCRdb, first through fastp at Q25 and then through MiXCR, and only productive beta chains were kept. Every distinct CDR3 protein forms one entry, paired with its most common genes and DNA. A total of some 97,000 distinct CDR3 sequences appear in this sample, around 96% of them only once. Clones ranked in the top ten supply around 0.3% of the sample. Specimen: CD8+ T cells from PBMCs. The receptors shown here come from a human donor with Susac syndrome.

This rearrangement joins TRBV28 to TRBJ2-1; TRBD2 agrees at 8 bases. Germline V gives CDR1 MDHEN, CDR2 SYDVKM. Unmatched junction bases numbered 9, after V lost 5 bases and J lost 3 bases. The CDR3 runs 16 residues. CDR3 nucleotides: TGTGCCAGCAGTCCCTCGAGCGGGAGTATCTACAATGAGCAGTTCTTC. Residues: CASSPSSGSIYNEQFF.

The rearrangement links TRBV10-3 to TRBJ2-3; D remains ambiguous. V was clipped by 3 bases and J by 5 bases, with 3 bases between them. The CDR3 covers 11 residues. CDR1 is ENHRY and CDR2 is SYGVKD in the germline V gene. CDR3 sequence (DNA): TGTGCCATCAGTGACGGAGATACGCAGTATTTT. It is translated as CAISDGDTQYF.

The chain uses TRBV23-1 and TRBJ2-1; tentatively, D is TRBD1 (5 bases). TRBV23-1 is treated as an ORF (open reading frame) with a function not yet certain. V lost 6 bases and J lost 6, with 24 bases in between. The CDR3 sequence is 17 residues long. The CDR3 loop reads CASRTMYQGDWGNEQFF. The DNA for the CDR3 is TGCGCCAGCAGGACAATGTATCAGGGTGATTGGGGCAATGAGCAGTTCTTC.

This sequence joins TRBV2 and TRBJ1-6; the D is unclear. CDR3 length: 15 amino acids. Germline V gene data show CDR1 as SNHLY and CDR2 as FYNNEI. Trimming removed 3 bases from V and 10 bases from J, with 16 bases in between. CDR3 nucleotide sequence: TGTGCCAGCAGTGAGCAAGGCGGGTCCCAATCACCCCTCCACTTT. It is translated as CASSEQGGSQSPLHF.

This clonotype has just one count. V is TRBV29-1 and J is TRBJ1-1, with D maybe TRBD1 (5 bases). The V end was cut by 2 bases, the J end by 3 bases, with 16 bases between. This CDR3 spans 15 amino acids. The germline V gene has CDR1 SQVTM and CDR2 ANQGSEA. CDR3 sequence: CSVERLLREDTEAFF. CDR3 nucleotides: TGCAGCGTTGAACGGTTACTCAGGGAGGACACTGAAGCTTTCTTT. Drawing the rest from reference TRBV29-1 and TRBJ1-1, the complete variable domain is SAVISQKPSRDICQRGTSLTIQCQVDSQVTMMFWYRQQPGQSLTLIATANQGSEATYESGFVIDKFPISRPNLTFSTLTVSNMSPEDSSIYLCSVERLLREDTEAFFGQGTRLTVV.

Only one count was recorded for this clonotype. This sequence joins TRBV29-1 and TRBJ1-1, with TRBD1 matching over 9 bases. The V gene's germline CDR1 is SQVTM and CDR2 ANQGSEA. Germline trimming cut 4 bases from V and 1 base from J; bases unmatched to any gene: 4. The CDR3 has 14 residues. The CDR3: CSVGKTGGNTEAFF. The CDR3 nucleotides read TGCAGCGTTGGCAAGACAGGGGGGAACACTGAAGCTTTCTTT.

The chain combines TRBV3-1 with TRBJ2-7; TRBD2 matches 7 bases. Germline-derived CDR1 and CDR2 are LGHDT and YNNKEL (reference sequence). Unmatched junction bases numbered 12, after V lost 8 bases and J lost 2 bases. The CDR3 has 15 residues. CDR3 sequence: CASYDSASGTYEQYF. CDR3 sequence (DNA): TGTGCCAGCTATGATTCGGCTAGCGGCACCTACGAGCAGTACTTC.

This rearrangement joins TRBV4-2 to TRBJ2-1; D unresolved. This CDR3 spans 14 amino acids. V lost 0 bases, J lost 8 bases, and 11 bases lay in between. Germline V lookup: CDR1 LGHNA, CDR2 YNFKEQ. The CDR3 region is CASSQDTTWYEQFF. The CDR3 bases are TGTGCCAGCAGCCAAGATACGACATGGTATGAGCAGTTCTTC.

This chain joins TRBV10-2 and TRBJ1-1, with D uncertain. Germline assignment: CDR1 WSHSY and CDR2 SAAADI. The CDR3 loop spans 12 amino acids. The V end was cut by 8 bases, the J end by 1 base, with 8 bases between. The CDR3 region is CASGPGNTEAFF. DNA of the CDR3: TGCGCCAGCGGGCCCGGGAACACTGAAGCTTTCTTT.

V gene TRBV4-1 combines with J gene TRBJ2-6; D gene unclear. The CDR3 runs 16 residues. The V end was cut by 0 bases, the J end by 0 bases, with 6 bases between. Germline V gives CDR1 MGHRA, CDR2 YSYEKL. The CDR3 coding sequence is TGCGCCAGCAGCCAAGACGCCAGCTCTGGGGCCAACGTCCTGACTTTC. Residues: CASSQDASSGANVLTF.

V usage is TRBV29-1 and J usage is TRBJ2-3; D gene uncertain. Germline V gene data show CDR1 as SQVTM and CDR2 as ANQGSEA. CDR3 length: 15 amino acids. V lost 4 bases to trimming and J lost 1 base, with 15 bases between them. This CDR3 reads CSVAYGLLGTDTQYF. For the CDR3, the DNA is TGCAGCGTTGCTTACGGGCTTCTCGGCACAGATACGCAGTATTTT.